This is a list of T cell receptor beta chains from one sample in a study of cytomegalovirus exposure and HLA in healthy donors. Only in-frame clones appear in the TCRdb table, and some are missing; sequencing was by immunoSEQ multiplex PCR. The table shows roughly 140,000 clones, with roughly 76% occurring only once. The material sequenced was PBMCs. These receptors all come from a human donor in good health. Both conserved end residues are part of each CDR3. D genes are given only for firm matches. The size field is filled for only some rows; it gives once, few, many or a size class.

v_call	d_call	clone_size	j_call	cdr3_aa	cdr3_nt
TRBV29-1	NA	NA	TRBJ2-1	CSVDGPSSYNEQFF	TGCAGCGTTGATGGGCCATCCTCCTACAATGAGCAGTTCTTC
TRBV20-1	TRBD1	NA	TRBJ2-7	CSTGQGYEQYF	TGCAGTACGGGACAGGGCTACGAGCAGTACTTC
TRBV11-1	NA	NA	TRBJ2-5	CASSLAGYREETQYF	TGTGCCAGCAGCTTAGCGGGGTACAGGGAAGAGACCCAGTACTTC
TRBV6-6	NA	NA	TRBJ1-5	CASSYAGNQPQHF	TGTGCCAGCAGTTACGCAGGGAACCAGCCCCAGCATTTT
TRBV9	NA	NA	TRBJ2-7	CASSVGTTSSYEQYF	TGTGCCAGCAGCGTTGGGACAACTAGCTCCTACGAGCAGTACTTC
TRBV7-3	NA	NA	TRBJ2-1	CASSVGQTPRQFF	TGTGCCAGCAGCGTAGGACAAACTCCTAGGCAGTTCTTC
TRBV5-1	NA	NA	TRBJ2-7	CASSFQVSYEQYF	TGCGCCAGCAGCTTCCAGGTGAGCTACGAGCAGTACTTC
TRBV7-6	TRBD2	NA	TRBJ2-7	CASSLSGGLNEQYF	TGTGCCAGCAGCTTAAGCGGGGGGTTAAACGAGCAGTACTTC
TRBV13	TRBD1	few	TRBJ2-7	CASSTGTGAGEQYF	TGTGCCAGCAGCACCGGGACAGGGGCGGGGGAGCAGTACTTC
TRBV29-1	TRBD1	NA	TRBJ2-3	CSVELRDRALTDTQYF	TGCAGCGTTGAACTCCGGGACAGGGCCCTCACAGATACGCAGTATTTT
TRBV7-3	NA	NA	TRBJ2-5	CASSLSFPETQYF	TGTGCCAGCAGCTTATCGTTTCCAGAGACCCAGTACTTC
TRBV25-1	NA	NA	TRBJ2-5	CASSGTGSRETQYF	TGTGCCAGCAGTGGAACAGGGTCCCGGGAGACCCAGTACTTC
TRBV6-6	NA	NA	TRBJ2-7	CASSYLGEEQYF	TGTGCCAGCAGTTACTTAGGGGAAGAGCAGTACTTC
TRBV4-1	NA	NA	TRBJ2-7	CASSQAPIGTEISYEQYF	TGCGCCAGCAGCCAAGCCCCAATCGGGACTGAGATTTCCTACGAGCAGTACTTC
TRBV11-2	NA	NA	TRBJ1-1	CASSLDRNTEAFF	TGTGCCAGCAGCCTGGACAGGAACACTGAAGCTTTCTTT
TRBV13	TRBD1	NA	TRBJ2-7	CASSNRQGRNEQYF	TGTGCCAGCAGCAACCGACAGGGGAGGAACGAGCAGTACTTC
TRBV18	NA	NA	TRBJ2-7	CASSPGHTAAYEQYF	TGTGCCAGCTCACCAGGGCACACAGCGGCCTACGAGCAGTACTTC
TRBV27	TRBD1	NA	TRBJ1-1	CASSLGIPQGPYTEAFF	TGTGCCAGCAGTTTAGGAATCCCACAGGGGCCTTACACTGAAGCTTTCTTT
TRBV4-1	NA	NA	TRBJ1-4	CASSQDGSTGGKLFF	TGCGCCAGCAGCCAGGATGGGTCTACCGGGGGAAAACTGTTTTTT
TRBV11-2	NA	NA	TRBJ2-1	CASSSKLGLEQFF	TGTGCCAGCAGCTCAAAACTAGGGCTTGAGCAGTTCTTC
TRBV7-9	NA	NA	TRBJ2-7	CASSLVTSSYEQYF	TGTGCCAGCAGCCTAGTCACTAGCTCCTACGAGCAGTACTTC
TRBV5-1	TRBD2	NA	TRBJ2-1	CASSQAGAHNEQFF	TGCGCCAGCAGCCAAGCGGGAGCACACAATGAGCAGTTCTTC
TRBV5-1	TRBD1	NA	TRBJ1-6	CASSLGTYGDRENSPLHF	TGCGCCAGCAGCTTGGGCACTTACGGGGACAGGGAAAATTCACCCCTCCACTTT
TRBV29-1	TRBD1	once	TRBJ2-7	CSVADRGNYEQYF	TGCAGCGTTGCTGACAGGGGTAATTACGAGCAGTACTTC
TRBV11-3	TRBD1	NA	TRBJ1-6	CASSLEFGTDSSYNSPLHF	TGTGCCAGCAGCTTAGAATTTGGGACAGACAGCTCCTATAATTCACCCCTCCACTTT
TRBV5-1	TRBD2	NA	TRBJ2-3	CASSRTSLAEFSDTQYF	TGCGCCAGCAGCCGTACGTCCCTAGCGGAATTTTCGGATACGCAGTATTTT
TRBV13	NA	NA	TRBJ2-7	CASSPGPGQSYEQYF	TGTGCCAGCAGCCCCGGCCCAGGACAGAGCTACGAGCAGTACTTC